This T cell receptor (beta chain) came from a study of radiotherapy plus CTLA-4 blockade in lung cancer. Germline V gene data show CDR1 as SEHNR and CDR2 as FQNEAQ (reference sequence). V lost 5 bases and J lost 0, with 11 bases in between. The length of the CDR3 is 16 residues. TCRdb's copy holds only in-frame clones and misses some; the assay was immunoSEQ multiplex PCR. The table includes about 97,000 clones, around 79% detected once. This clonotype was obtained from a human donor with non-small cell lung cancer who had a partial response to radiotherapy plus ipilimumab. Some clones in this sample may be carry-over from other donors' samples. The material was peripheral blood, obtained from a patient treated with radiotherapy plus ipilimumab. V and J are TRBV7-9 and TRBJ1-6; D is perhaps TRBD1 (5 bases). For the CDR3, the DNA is TGTGCCAGCAGCGGCCAGGGAGGCTCCTATAATTCACCCCTCCACTTT. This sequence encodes CASSGQGGSYNSPLHF.